These 7 T cell receptor beta chains share one sample of origin, sequenced in a study of blood T cell repertoires in COVID-19. Assay used: immunoSEQ multiplex PCR; TCRdb lists only in-frame clones, some missing. The sample includes tens of thousands of clones, 85% to 95% of them seen just once. The specimen sequenced was peripheral blood. These receptors all stem from a human donor in a cohort sampled during active COVID-19.

V usage is TRBV12-3 or TRBV12-4 and J usage is TRBJ2-1; possible D gene TRBD2, 6 bases. The CDR3 is 12 residues long. V dropped 3 bases and J dropped 7 bases, with 7 bases sitting between them. CDR3 loop: CASSFGGNEQFF. The CDR3 DNA sequence: TGTGCCAGCAGTTTCGGGGGAAATGAGCAGTTCTTC.

DNA for the CDR3: TGTGCCAGCAGCCAATTCACAGGGGGCAGTGAAAAACTGTTTTTT. Translation: CASSQFTGGSEKLFF. V gene TRBV3-1 (or the pseudogene TRBV3-2) combines with J gene TRBJ1-4; 9 bases are shared with TRBD1. With 2 bases clipped from V and 7 bases from J, the junction kept 5 bases outside the gene matches. CDR1 is LGHDT, CDR2 YNNKEL, per germline (reference sequence). The CDR3 extends over 15 amino acids.

The rearrangement uses TRBV10-3 and TRBJ1-5; possibly TRBD1 for D (5 bases). V was cut by 5 bases and J by 0 bases, with 8 bases left in between. This CDR3 contains 14 residues. CDR1 is ENHRY and CDR2 is SYGVKD in the germline V gene. CDR3 residues: CAISQGNSNQPQHF. The CDR3 DNA reads TGTGCCATCAGTCAGGGAAATAGCAATCAGCCCCAGCATTTT.

CDR3 bases: TGTGCCAGCAGTTTCCTTCTAGCGGGGGGACTCCAAGAGACCCAGTACTTC. Protein sequence: CASSFLLAGGLQETQYF. The chain carries TRBV6-2 or TRBV6-3 and TRBJ2-5, with 11 bases fitting TRBD2. Trimming removed 4 bases from V and 1 base from J; junction bases left unmatched: 8. Germline V gene data show CDR1 as MNHEY and CDR2 as SVGEGT. The CDR3 is made up of 17 amino acids.

The chain recombines TRBV19 with TRBJ2-3; D is unresolved. The CDR3 runs 16 residues. The ends were cut back, 3 bases at V and 6 bases at J, with 19 bases in the middle. From germline, CDR1 is LNHDA and CDR2 SQIVND (reference sequence). For the CDR3, the DNA is TGTGCCAGTAGTATGGTTCGCGTTGGGCGTATGGATACGCAGTATTTT. This sequence encodes CASSMVRVGRMDTQYF.

The chain links TRBV27 to TRBJ1-1; weak D call: TRBD1 (6 bases). Germline CDR1 reads MNHEY; CDR2 reads SMNVEV (reference sequence). The V end was cut by 0 bases, the J end by 1 base, with 12 bases between. This CDR3 comprises 16 residues. DNA for the CDR3: TGTGCCAGCAGTTTATCCAGGGGTTACAGGAACACTGAAGCTTTCTTT. Amino acids: CASSLSRGYRNTEAFF.

This clone appeared a single time. The chain has TRBV30 and TRBJ1-6, with D possibly being TRBD1 (5 bases). From germline, CDR1 is GTSNPN and CDR2 SVGIG (reference sequence). Between the trimmed V and J ends, which lost 2 bases and 7 bases, there was a span of 9 bases. This CDR3 has 13 amino acids. The CDR3 region has the DNA TGTGCCTGGAGTCAACAGGTGAATTCACCCCTCCACTTT. Its protein is CAWSQQVNSPLHF.